The 15 T cell receptor beta chains below all came from one sample that was sequenced in a study of CD8+CD57+ T cells in acquired aplastic anemia. The use of genomic DNA as template underpinned the TCR beta VDJ and CDR3 profiling. From the reads, TCRdb called clonotypes with MiXCR, one entry per CDR3 protein. The repertoire has some 200,000 distinct CDR3 sequences, roughly 50% of them found once; the top ten carry about 20%. Patients selected for sequencing had displayed CD8+CD57+ cell expansion by flow cytometry. The sample comprised sorted CD4+, CD8+, or CD8+CD57+ T cells (not recorded which) from PBMCs. These receptors came from a human donor with aplastic anemia.

This clonotype has ten or more counts. The chain is built from TRBV20-1 and TRBJ2-3; 7 nucleotides match TRBD2. The CDR3 is made up of 15 amino acids. The V segment lost 4 bases and the J segment 1 base; nucleotides outside the gene matches: 8. The V gene's germline CDR1 is DFQATT and CDR2 SNEGSKA (reference sequence). Here the CDR3 DNA reads TGCAGTGCTATTAACTCGGGGGGACGCACAGATACGCAGTATTTT. Its translation is CSAINSGGRTDTQYF.

This chain connects TRBV18 to TRBJ2-3, with unresolved D. The CDR3 length is 15 residues. The ends were cut back, 3 bases at V and 0 bases at J, with 10 bases in the middle. In germline, CDR1 is KGHSH, CDR2 LQKENI. The CDR3 DNA follows: TGTGCCAGCTCACCGTCGGAACTTAGCACAGATACGCAGTATTTT. Its protein is CASSPSELSTDTQYF.

This clonotype was detected a few times. A much more abundant neighbour one base away suggests this may be a read error. The V and J genes are TRBV2 and TRBJ2-5; no definite D call. With 6 bases removed from V and 3 bases from J, the gap between germline ends came to 11 bases. The CDR3 extends over 13 amino acids. Per germline, CDR1 SNHLY and CDR2 FYNNEI. The CDR3, as DNA: TGTGCCAGCAGACGTGACGGCGAAGAGACCCAGTACTTC. This codes for CASRRDGEETQYF.

The rearrangement uses TRBV7-2 and TRBJ1-2; D gene uncertain. Per the germline V gene, CDR1 is SGHTA and CDR2 is FQGNSA. The CDR3 covers 12 residues. With 4 bases removed from V and 4 bases from J, the gap between germline ends came to 7 bases. The CDR3 region is CASSSDFYGYTF. CDR3 in DNA: TGTGCCAGCAGCTCAGATTTCTATGGCTACACCTTC.

This clonotype was seen at least ten times. This sequence joins TRBV7-8 and TRBJ2-3, with D unclear. V was cut by 5 bases and J by 1 base, with 13 bases left in between. The CDR3 runs 15 residues. CDR1 is SGHVS and CDR2 is FQNEAQ in the germline V gene. The CDR3 sequence: CASSPNSMGTDTQYF. CDR3 DNA: TGTGCCAGCAGCCCTAATTCCATGGGCACAGATACGCAGTATTTT.

V is TRBV2 and J is TRBJ1-6; 10 bases are a match to TRBD1. Germline CDR1 reads SNHLY; CDR2 reads FYNNEI. The length of the CDR3 is 16 residues. After removal of 6 bases from V and 9 bases from J, the junction contained 11 bases not matched to a gene. The CDR3 DNA follows: TGTGCCAGCAGAACTGACAGGGGGCCTACGGGTTCACCCCTCCACTTT. Amino acid sequence: CASRTDRGPTGSPLHF.

This chain uses TRBV15 with TRBJ1-2; D is perhaps TRBD1 (6 bases). Germline CDR1 reads LNHNV; CDR2 reads YYDKDF (reference sequence). This CDR3 region has 14 residues. The ends were cut back, 6 bases at V and 6 bases at J, with 17 bases in the middle. Here the CDR3 reads CATSGAGDWDGYTF. CDR3 bases: TGTGCCACCAGTGGGGCAGGGGATTGGGATGGCTACACCTTC. Variable domain in full (rest from reference TRBV15 and TRBJ1-2): DAMVIQNPRYQVTQFGKPVTLSCSQTLNHNVMYWYQQKSSQAPKLLFHYYDKDFNNEADTPDNFQSRRPNTSFCFLDIRSPGLGDTAMYLCATSGAGDWDGYTFGSGTRLTVV.

The chain couples TRBV7-9 to TRBJ2-2, with TRBD1 matching over 10 bases. CDR3 length: 16 amino acids. V dropped 4 bases and J dropped 5; count of bases not matched to a gene: 7. The germline CDR1 and CDR2 sequences are SEHNR and FQNEAQ (reference sequence). The CDR3 nucleotides read TGTGCCAGCAGCTCCCAGGGACAGGGGAGGACCGGGGAGCTGTTTTTT. It codes for CASSSQGQGRTGELFF. Based on the CDR3 plus reference TRBV7-9 and TRBJ2-2, the full variable domain is DTGVSQNPRHKITKRGQNVTFRCDPISEHNRLYWYRQTLGQGPEFLTYFQNEAQLEKSRLLSDRFSAERPKGSFSTLEIQRTEQGDSAMYLCASSSQGQGRTGELFFGEGSRLTVL.

The sample holds many counts of this clonotype. V usage is TRBV20-1 and J usage is TRBJ2-2; D call uncertain. V lost 4 bases and J 1 base, leaving 10 bases between the germline ends. CDR3 length: 14 residues. Germline assignment: CDR1 DFQATT and CDR2 SNEGSKA (reference sequence). In nucleotides, the CDR3 is TGCAGTGCTACGCCAGGCGTGAACACCGGGGAGCTGTTTTTT. Translating it yields CSATPGVNTGELFF.

This clonotype has more than one count but fewer than ten. V and J are TRBV19 and TRBJ1-1, with TRBD1 as a possible D gene (5 bases). Trimming removed 1 base from V and 6 bases from J, with 12 bases in between. CDR3 length: 14 residues. Germline-derived CDR1 and CDR2 are LNHDA and SQIVND (reference sequence). The CDR3 here is CASSIAGPSAEAFF. CDR3 nucleotide sequence: TGTGCCAGTAGTATAGCGGGACCCTCCGCTGAAGCTTTCTTT.

CDR3 sequence: CASSFWGEGFNSPLHF. The CDR3 DNA is TGTGCCAGCAGTTTCTGGGGTGAGGGTTTTAATTCACCCCTCCACTTT. V and J are TRBV28 and TRBJ1-6; D not certain. Trimming shortened V by 3 bases and J by 6 bases, and 15 bases separated the two germline ends. The CDR3 has 16 residues. CDR1 is MDHEN, CDR2 SYDVKM, per germline.

This clonotype appeared many times. This chain joins TRBV20-1 and TRBJ2-1; 12 nucleotides agree with TRBD2. Germline V CDR1 and CDR2: DFQATT, SNEGSKA (reference sequence). With 0 bases clipped from V and 4 bases from J, the junction kept 10 bases outside the gene matches. The CDR3 totals 18 residues. The CDR3 loop is CSARDRLAGGLTYNEQFF. In nucleotides, the CDR3 is TGCAGTGCTAGAGATAGGCTAGCGGGGGGGCTAACTTACAATGAGCAGTTCTTC.

This clonotype occurred once. Compared with germline, one end of the junction differs, possibly owing to a read error. The chain has TRBV20-1 and TRBJ2-7; TRBD2 might be the D (5 bases). The CDR3 consists of 12 residues. Germline assignment: CDR1 DFQATT and CDR2 SNEGSKA (reference sequence). The CDR3 loop reads CSATRESYDQYF. In nucleotides, the CDR3 is TGCAGTGCTACTCGGGAATCCTACGATCAGTACTTC.

Remarks on this clonotype: A read error may produce the germline difference seen at one junction end. The V call is TRBV29-1, the J call TRBJ2-5; TRBD2 matches at 8 bases. The CDR3 extends over 14 amino acids. CDR1 and CDR2 (germline): SQVTM, ANQGSEA. CDR3: CSVHRREGGETQCF. Here the CDR3 DNA reads TGCAGCGTTCATAGACGGGAGGGAGGAGAGACCCAGTGCTTC.

About this clonotype: At one end the junction does not follow the germline gene, possibly because of a read error. The gene calls are TRBV2 and TRBJ2-2; D may correspond to TRBD1 or TRBD2 (6 bases each). The CDR3 spans 15 residues. Germline-derived CDR1 and CDR2 are SNHLY and FYNNEI. The CDR3 reads CACSPVGGDTGEPFF. The CDR3 region has the DNA TGTGCCTGCAGCCCAGTGGGGGGCGACACCGGGGAGCCGTTTTTT.